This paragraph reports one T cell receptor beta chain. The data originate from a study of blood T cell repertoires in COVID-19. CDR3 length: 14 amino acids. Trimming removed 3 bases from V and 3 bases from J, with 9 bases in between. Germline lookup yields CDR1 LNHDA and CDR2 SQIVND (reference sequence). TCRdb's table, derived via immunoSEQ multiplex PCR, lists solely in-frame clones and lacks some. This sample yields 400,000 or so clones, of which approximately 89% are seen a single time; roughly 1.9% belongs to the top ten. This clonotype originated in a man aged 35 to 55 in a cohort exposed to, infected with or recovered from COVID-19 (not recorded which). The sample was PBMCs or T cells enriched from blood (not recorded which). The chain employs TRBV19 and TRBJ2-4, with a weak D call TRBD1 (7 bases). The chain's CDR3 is CASSIQGGKNIQYF. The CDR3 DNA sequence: TGTGCCAGTAGTATCCAGGGGGGCAAAAACATTCAGTACTTC.